These 5 T cell receptor beta chains were all obtained from the same sample, sequenced in a study of identical twins. TCRdb itself ran the 5' RACE reads through MiXCR, one entry per CDR3 protein. The top ten hold around 0.25% of the sample, which has about 1.7 million distinct CDR3 sequences, about 30% seen once. What was sequenced was cord blood. These TCRs come from a newborn girl in good health.

The V call is TRBV24-1, the J call TRBJ2-2, with D hard to call. Trimming took off 4 bases at V and 7 bases at J, with 12 bases between the two ends. The CDR3 is made up of 14 amino acids. Germline assignment: CDR1 KGHDR and CDR2 SFDVKD. The CDR3 here is CATSDSGRSGELFF. In DNA form, the CDR3 reads TGTGCCACCAGTGACTCTGGACGGAGCGGGGAGCTGTTTTTT.

The V gene is TRBV2, the J gene TRBJ2-1, with 10 bases matching TRBD1. The CDR3 spans 17 residues. Germline V gene lookup returns CDR1 SNHLY and CDR2 FYNNEI. Germline trimming cut 4 bases from V and 6 bases from J; bases unmatched to any gene: 12. This chain's CDR3 is CASSGRKDRGTGNEQFF. The CDR3 DNA reads TGTGCCAGCAGTGGACGAAAGGACAGGGGGACGGGCAATGAGCAGTTCTTC.

The chain links TRBV27 to TRBJ2-1; 11 nucleotides line up with TRBD2. The CDR3 is 15 amino acids. V shed 7 bases and J 7 bases; nucleotides not matched to a gene: 9. Germline CDR1 is MNHEY and CDR2 is SMNVEV (reference sequence). The CDR3 DNA sequence: TGTGCCAGCATCGCTCCTAGCGGGAGGTGGAATGAGCAGTTCTTC. This sequence encodes CASIAPSGRWNEQFF.

This clonotype came up a few times. The chain uses TRBV6-1 and TRBJ1-4; no firm D call. V lost 2 bases, J lost 6 bases, and 13 bases lay in between. The CDR3 contains 15 residues. Looked up from germline, CDR1 is MNHNS and CDR2 is SASEGT. This chain's CDR3 is CASSESPGVDEKLFF. The DNA for the CDR3 is TGTGCCAGCAGTGAATCCCCCGGCGTGGATGAAAAACTGTTTTTT.

The chain carries TRBV6-1 and TRBJ1-1; D is undetermined. Trimming shortened V by 6 bases and J by 0 bases, and 8 bases separated the two germline ends. Per the germline V gene, CDR1 is MNHNS and CDR2 is SASEGT. The CDR3 covers 13 residues. Here the CDR3 reads CASRPQMNTEAFF. The DNA for the CDR3 is TGTGCCAGCAGACCCCAGATGAACACTGAAGCTTTCTTT.